These T cell receptor beta chains were read from a single sample in a study of identical twins. TCRdb called the 5' RACE reads again in MiXCR, with one record for every CDR3 protein. The sample records some 570,000 distinct CDR3 sequences, about 22% being singletons. The sample was also linked to a second study, of yellow fever vaccine responses in identical twins.

The sample was CD4+ T cells sorted from blood. These receptors all come from a young woman in good health. Both conserved end residues are part of each CDR3. D genes are given only for firm matches. Where a row states a size, it is once, few, many or the class of an expanded clone; other rows omit it.

cdr3_length j_call clone_size v_call d_call cdr3_nt cdr3_aa
13 TRBJ2-1 - TRBV6-1 - TGTGCCGCAAGCGGGCAGGGCTACAATGAGCAGTTCTTC CAASGQGYNEQFF
14 TRBJ2-5 few TRBV5-1 - TGCGCCAGCAGCTTGGGGGGCTGGCAAGAGACCCAGTACTTC CASSLGGWQETQYF
17 TRBJ2-1 - TRBV12-3/TRBV12-4 TRBD2 TGTGCCAGCAGACCCGGGACTAGCGGGAGCTCCTACAATGAGCAGTTCTTC CASRPGTSGSSYNEQFF
17 TRBJ1-6 few TRBV5-1 TRBD1 TGCGCCAGCAGCCTGGCACCTTCCGGGACAGTCAATTCACCCCTCCACTTT CASSLAPSGTVNSPLHF
13 TRBJ2-1 few TRBV20-1 TRBD2 TGCAGTGCTAGAATGGCGGGGGAGTCCAGGGAGTTCTTC CSARMAGESREFF
11 TRBJ2-5 few TRBV3-1 - TGTGCCAGCAAAAAAGAGGACCCCCAATACTTC CASKKEDPQYF
17 TRBJ2-2 few TRBV11-2 - TGTGCCAGCAGCTTTTATGGATTCGCAGGGGACACCGGGGAGCTGTTTTTT CASSFYGFAGDTGELFF
13 TRBJ2-7 few TRBV20-1 - TGCAGTGCTAGAGATCCAGTCTTTTACGAGCAGTACTTC CSARDPVFYEQYF
15 TRBJ2-1 few TRBV5-1 TRBD2 TGCGCCAGCAGCTTTCTAGCGGGAGAGGGGAATGAGCAGTTCTTC CASSFLAGEGNEQFF
14 TRBJ2-1 few TRBV20-1 - TGCAGTGCTAGTCGGGGACAACCCTACAATGAGCAGTTCTTC CSASRGQPYNEQFF
16 TRBJ2-2 many TRBV18 - TGTGCCAGCTCACCGACCGGGTCCCAAATCACCGGGGAGCTGTTTTTT CASSPTGSQITGELFF
15 TRBJ2-3 few TRBV9 - TGTGCCAGCAGCGCCCACAACGGGTTCGCAGATACGCAGTATTTT CASSAHNGFADTQYF
17 TRBJ2-2 - TRBV11-2 - TGTGCCAGCAGCGCATGGATGGGCGGGGTTGGTACCGGGGAGCTGTTTTTT CASSAWMGGVGTGELFF
18 TRBJ2-5 many TRBV27 - TGTGCCAGCAGTTCAAACTTACAGACGAACTTTCATGTGGAGACCCAGTACTTC CASSSNLQTNFHVETQYF
16 TRBJ1-4 few TRBV5-1 - TGCGCCAGCAGCTTGGTCCAGGGGACAACTAATGAAAAACTGTTTTTT CASSLVQGTTNEKLFF
14 TRBJ1-2 - TRBV11-2 - TGTGCCAGCAGCTTAGCTGGGGGCGCGAGTGGCTACACCTTC CASSLAGGASGYTF
17 TRBJ2-5 - TRBV5-1 - TGCGCCAGCAGCCCTAATACTATGGGGGGTTCGATTGAGACCCAGTACTTC CASSPNTMGGSIETQYF
17 TRBJ2-1 - TRBV7-8 TRBD2 TGTGCCAGCAGCTTTGATTCCGGACTAGAGATTTACAATGAGCAGTTCTTC CASSFDSGLEIYNEQFF
15 TRBJ2-6 - TRBV19 - TGTGCCAGTAGTATAGGGACAACTGGGGCCAACGTCCTGACTTTC CASSIGTTGANVLTF
11 TRBJ2-7 - TRBV29-1 - TGCAGCGTCCAGGGGCTTTGGGAGCAGTACTTC CSVQGLWEQYF
16 TRBJ2-5 - TRBV28 - TGTGCCAGCAGCCCCATGGGAAGGACGGGGAAAGAGACCCAGTACTTC CASSPMGRTGKETQYF
14 TRBJ1-4 few TRBV28 TRBD1 TGTGCCAGCAGAACTACAGGGGGCGCTGAAAAACTGTTTTTT CASRTTGGAEKLFF
13 TRBJ1-1 - TRBV12-3/TRBV12-4 - TGTGCCAGCAGTCCCCCAGGGGCCGTTGTGGCTTTCTTT CASSPPGAVVAFF
16 TRBJ2-5 few TRBV5-1 - TGCGCCAGCAGCTTAGGAAAGGCGAGCGGGCTGGAGACCCAGTACTTC CASSLGKASGLETQYF
14 TRBJ1-1 few TRBV6-5 - TGTGCCAGCAGTTACACCTTACTGAACACTGAAGCTTTCTTT CASSYTLLNTEAFF
15 TRBJ2-1 - TRBV11-3 - TGTGCCAGCAGCGCCGGGGAGAGCTCCTACAATGAGCAGTTCTTC CASSAGESSYNEQFF
14 TRBJ1-3 - TRBV10-3 - TGTGCCGCCTCGCGCGAAAACACTGGAAACACCATATATTTT CAASRENTGNTIYF
15 TRBJ1-6 - TRBV14 - TGTGCCAGCAGCCAAATGGCCGCAGGCAATTCACCCCTCCACTTT CASSQMAAGNSPLHF
13 TRBJ1-2 few TRBV18 - TGTGCCAGCTCACCCGGGGAGGCCTATGGCTACACCTTC CASSPGEAYGYTF